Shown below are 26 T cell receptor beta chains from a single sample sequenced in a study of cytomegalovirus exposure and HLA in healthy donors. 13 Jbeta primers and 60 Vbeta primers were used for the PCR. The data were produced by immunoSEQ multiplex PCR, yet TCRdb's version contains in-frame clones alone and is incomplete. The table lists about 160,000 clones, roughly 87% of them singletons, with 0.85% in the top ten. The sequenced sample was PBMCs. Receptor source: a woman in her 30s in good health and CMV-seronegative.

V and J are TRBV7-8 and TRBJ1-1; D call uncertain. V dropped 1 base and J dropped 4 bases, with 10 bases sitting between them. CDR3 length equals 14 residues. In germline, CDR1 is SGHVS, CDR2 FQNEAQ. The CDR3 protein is CASSLEELTTEAFF. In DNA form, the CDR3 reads TGTGCCAGCAGCTTAGAGGAACTAACCACTGAAGCTTTCTTT. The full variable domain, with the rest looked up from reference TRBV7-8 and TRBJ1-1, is GAGVSQSPRYKVAKRGQDVALRCDPISGHVSLFWYQQALGQGPEFLTYFQNEAQLDKSGLPSDRFFAERPEGSVSTLKIQRTQQEDSAVYLCASSLEELTTEAFFGQGTRLTVV.

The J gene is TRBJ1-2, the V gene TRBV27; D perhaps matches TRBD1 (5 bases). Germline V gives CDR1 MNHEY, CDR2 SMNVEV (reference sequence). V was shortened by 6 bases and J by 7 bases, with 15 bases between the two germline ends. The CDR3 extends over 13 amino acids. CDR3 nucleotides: TGTGCCAGCAGATCTACCGGGACTGGTGGCTACACCTTC. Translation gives CASRSTGTGGYTF.

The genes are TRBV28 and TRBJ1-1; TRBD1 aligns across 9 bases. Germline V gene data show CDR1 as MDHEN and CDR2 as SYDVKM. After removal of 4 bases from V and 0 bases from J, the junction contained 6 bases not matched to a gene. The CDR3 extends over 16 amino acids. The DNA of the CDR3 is TGTGCCAGCAGTTACAGGGGGCCTGGGATGAACACTGAAGCTTTCTTT. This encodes CASSYRGPGMNTEAFF. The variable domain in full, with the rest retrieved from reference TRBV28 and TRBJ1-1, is DVKVTQSSRYLVKRTGEKVFLECVQDMDHENMFWYRQDPGLGLRLIYFSYDVKMKEKGDIPEGYSVSREKKERFSLILESASTNQTSMYLCASSYRGPGMNTEAFFGQGTRLTVV.

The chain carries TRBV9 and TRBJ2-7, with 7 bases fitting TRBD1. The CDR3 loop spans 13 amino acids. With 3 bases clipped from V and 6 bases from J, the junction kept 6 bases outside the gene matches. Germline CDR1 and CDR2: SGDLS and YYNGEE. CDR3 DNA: TGTGCCAGCAGCGCACAGGGGTTCGGCGAGCAGTACTTC. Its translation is CASSAQGFGEQYF.

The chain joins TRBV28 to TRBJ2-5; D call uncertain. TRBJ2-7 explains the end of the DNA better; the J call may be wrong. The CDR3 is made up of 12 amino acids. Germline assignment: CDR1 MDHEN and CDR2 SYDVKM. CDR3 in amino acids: CASSLPRLEQYF. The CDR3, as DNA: TGTGCCAGCAGTTTACCCAGACTCGAGCAGTACTTC.

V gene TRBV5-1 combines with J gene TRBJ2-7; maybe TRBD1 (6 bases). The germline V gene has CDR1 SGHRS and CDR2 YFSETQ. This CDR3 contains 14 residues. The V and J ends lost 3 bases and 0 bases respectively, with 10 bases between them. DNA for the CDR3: TGCGCCAGCAGCTGGGGACAAAGCTCCTACGAGCAGTACTTC. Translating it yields CASSWGQSSYEQYF.

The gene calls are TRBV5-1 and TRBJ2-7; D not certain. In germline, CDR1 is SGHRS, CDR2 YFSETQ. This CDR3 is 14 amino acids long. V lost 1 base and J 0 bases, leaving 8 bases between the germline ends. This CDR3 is CASSLRVDSYEQYF. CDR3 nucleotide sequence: TGCGCCAGCAGCTTGCGCGTAGACTCCTACGAGCAGTACTTC. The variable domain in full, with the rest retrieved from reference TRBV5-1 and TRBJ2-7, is KAGVTQTPRYLIKTRGQQVTLSCSPISGHRSVSWYQQTPGQGLQFLFEYFSETQRNKGNFPGRFSGRQFSNSRSEMNVSTLELGDSALYLCASSLRVDSYEQYFGPGTRLTVT.

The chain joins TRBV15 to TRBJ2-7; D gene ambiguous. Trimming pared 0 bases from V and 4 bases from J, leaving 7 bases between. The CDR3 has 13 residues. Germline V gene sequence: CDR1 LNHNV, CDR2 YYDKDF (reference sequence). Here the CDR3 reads CATSRDPQYEQYF. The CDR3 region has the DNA TGTGCCACCAGCAGAGATCCCCAGTACGAGCAGTACTTC.

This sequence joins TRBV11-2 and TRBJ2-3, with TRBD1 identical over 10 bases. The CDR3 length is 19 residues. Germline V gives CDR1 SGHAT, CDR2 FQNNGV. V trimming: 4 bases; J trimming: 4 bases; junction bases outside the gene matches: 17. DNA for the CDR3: TGTGCCAGCAGCTCTACGAAGACAGGGGGCTATGGACTCCCAGATACGCAGTATTTT. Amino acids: CASSSTKTGGYGLPDTQYF.

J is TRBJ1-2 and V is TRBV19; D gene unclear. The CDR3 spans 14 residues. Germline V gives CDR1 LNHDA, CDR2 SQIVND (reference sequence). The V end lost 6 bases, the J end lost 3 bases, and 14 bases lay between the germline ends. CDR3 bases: TGTGCCAGTAGCAGACACGACGGATACTATGGCTACACCTTC. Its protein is CASSRHDGYYGYTF.

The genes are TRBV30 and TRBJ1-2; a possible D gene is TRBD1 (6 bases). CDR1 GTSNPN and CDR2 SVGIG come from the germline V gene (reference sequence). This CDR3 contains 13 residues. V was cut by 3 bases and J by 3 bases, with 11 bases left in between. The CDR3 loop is CAWSEDSYYGYTF. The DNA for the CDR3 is TGTGCCTGGAGCGAGGACAGTTACTATGGCTACACCTTC. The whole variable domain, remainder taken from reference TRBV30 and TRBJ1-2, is SQTIHQWPATLVQPVGSPLSLECTVEGTSNPNLYWYRQAAGRGLQLLFYSVGIGQISSEVPQNLSASRPQDRQFILSSKKLLLSDSGFYLCAWSEDSYYGYTFGSGTRLTVV.

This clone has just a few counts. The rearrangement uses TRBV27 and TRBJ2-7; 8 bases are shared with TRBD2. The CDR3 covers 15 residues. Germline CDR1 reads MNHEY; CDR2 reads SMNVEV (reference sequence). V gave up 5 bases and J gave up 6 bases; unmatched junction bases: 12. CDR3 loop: CASSPRSGGNGEQYF. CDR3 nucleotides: TGTGCCAGCAGTCCCCGCTCGGGGGGGAATGGCGAGCAGTACTTC.

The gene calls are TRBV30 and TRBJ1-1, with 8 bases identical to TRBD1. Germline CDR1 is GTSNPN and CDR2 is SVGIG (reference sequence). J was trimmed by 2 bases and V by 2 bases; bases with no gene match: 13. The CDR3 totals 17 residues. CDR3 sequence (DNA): TGTGCCTGGAGTTACAGTTCAGGGGGCGGGAGAAACACTGAAGCTTTCTTT. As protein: CAWSYSSGGGRNTEAFF.

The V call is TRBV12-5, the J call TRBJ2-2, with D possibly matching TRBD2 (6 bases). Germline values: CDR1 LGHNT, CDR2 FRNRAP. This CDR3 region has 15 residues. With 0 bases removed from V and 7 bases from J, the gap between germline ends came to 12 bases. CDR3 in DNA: TGTGCTAGTGGTTTGGTCCGGCGGGGAGGCGGGGAGCTGTTTTTT. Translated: CASGLVRRGGGELFF.

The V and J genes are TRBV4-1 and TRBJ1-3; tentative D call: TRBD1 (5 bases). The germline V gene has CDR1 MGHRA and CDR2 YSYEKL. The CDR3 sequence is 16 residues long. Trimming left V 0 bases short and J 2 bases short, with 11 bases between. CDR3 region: CASSQDPPGTGNTIYF. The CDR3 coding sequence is TGCGCCAGCAGCCAAGATCCCCCAGGGACTGGAAACACCATATATTTT.

The CDR3 bases are TGTGCCAGCAGCGTAGGTCAGGACAATCAGCCCCAGCATTTT. Translating gives CASSVGQDNQPQHF. V is TRBV9 and J is TRBJ1-5, with D unresolved. V gave up 0 bases and J gave up 3 bases, with 7 bases separating them. The germline V gene encodes CDR1 SGDLS and CDR2 YYNGEE. The CDR3 has 14 amino acids.

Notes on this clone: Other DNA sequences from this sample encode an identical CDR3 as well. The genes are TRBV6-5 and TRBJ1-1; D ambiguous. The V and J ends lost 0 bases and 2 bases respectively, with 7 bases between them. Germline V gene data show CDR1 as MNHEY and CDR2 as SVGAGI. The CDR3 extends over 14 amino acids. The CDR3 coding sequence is TGTGCCAGCAGTTACTCAGGCGGAAACACTGAAGCTTTCTTT. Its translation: CASSYSGGNTEAFF.

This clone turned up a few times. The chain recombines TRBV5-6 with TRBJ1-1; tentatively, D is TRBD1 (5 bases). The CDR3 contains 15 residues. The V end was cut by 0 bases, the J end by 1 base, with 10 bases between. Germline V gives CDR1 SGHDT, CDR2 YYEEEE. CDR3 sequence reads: CASSLVETANTEAFF. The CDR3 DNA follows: TGTGCCAGCAGCTTGGTCGAGACAGCGAACACTGAAGCTTTCTTT.

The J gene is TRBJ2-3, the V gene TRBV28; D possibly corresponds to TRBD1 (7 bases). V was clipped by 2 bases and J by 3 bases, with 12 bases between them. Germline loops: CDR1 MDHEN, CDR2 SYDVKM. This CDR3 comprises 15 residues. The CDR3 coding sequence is TGTGCCAGCAGTTTACGACAGGGAGGAACAGATACGCAGTATTTT. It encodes CASSLRQGGTDTQYF.

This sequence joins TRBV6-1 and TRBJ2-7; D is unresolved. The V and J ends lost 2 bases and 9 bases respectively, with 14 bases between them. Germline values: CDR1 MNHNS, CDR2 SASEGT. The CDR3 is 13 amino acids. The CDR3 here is CASSENPYSVQYF. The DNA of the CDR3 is TGTGCCAGCAGTGAAAACCCCTACTCGGTGCAGTACTTC.

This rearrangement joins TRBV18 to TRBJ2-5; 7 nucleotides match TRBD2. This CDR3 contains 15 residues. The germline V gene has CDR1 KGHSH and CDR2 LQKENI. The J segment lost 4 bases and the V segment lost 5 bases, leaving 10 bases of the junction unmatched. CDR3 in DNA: TGTGCCAGCTCATTACAACGGGGGGAGAGAGAGACCCAGTACTTC. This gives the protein CASSLQRGERETQYF.

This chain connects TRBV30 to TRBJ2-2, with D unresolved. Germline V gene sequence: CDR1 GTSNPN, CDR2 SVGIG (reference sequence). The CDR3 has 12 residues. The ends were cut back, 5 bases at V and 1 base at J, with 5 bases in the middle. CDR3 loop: CAWSGNTGELFF. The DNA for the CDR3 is TGTGCCTGGTCCGGGAACACCGGGGAGCTGTTTTTT.

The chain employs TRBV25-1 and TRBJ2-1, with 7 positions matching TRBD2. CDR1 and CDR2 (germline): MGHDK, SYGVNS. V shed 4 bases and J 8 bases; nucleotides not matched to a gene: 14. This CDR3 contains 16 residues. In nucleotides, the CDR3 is TGTGCCAGCAGTGCCCGTCACGGGGGGAGAGTAGATGAGCAGTTCTTC. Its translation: CASSARHGGRVDEQFF.

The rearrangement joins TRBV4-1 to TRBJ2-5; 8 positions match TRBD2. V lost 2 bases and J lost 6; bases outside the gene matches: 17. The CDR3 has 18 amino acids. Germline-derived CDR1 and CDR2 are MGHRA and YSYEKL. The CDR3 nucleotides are TGCGCCAGCAGCCAATTTTTCCGATCGGGACTAGTCAAGCAGACCCAGTACTTC. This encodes CASSQFFRSGLVKQTQYF.

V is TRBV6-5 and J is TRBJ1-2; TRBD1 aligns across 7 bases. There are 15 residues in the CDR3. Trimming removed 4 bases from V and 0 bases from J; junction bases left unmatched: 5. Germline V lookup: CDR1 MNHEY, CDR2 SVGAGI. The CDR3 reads CASSFDRASNYGYTF. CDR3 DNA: TGTGCCAGCAGTTTTGACAGGGCCTCTAACTATGGCTACACCTTC.

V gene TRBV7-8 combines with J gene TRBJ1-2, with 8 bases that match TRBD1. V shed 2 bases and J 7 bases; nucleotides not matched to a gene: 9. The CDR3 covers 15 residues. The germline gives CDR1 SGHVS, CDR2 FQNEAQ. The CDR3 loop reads CASSLSGQGGAGYTF. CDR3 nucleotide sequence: TGTGCCAGCAGCTTATCCGGACAGGGTGGTGCTGGCTACACCTTC.